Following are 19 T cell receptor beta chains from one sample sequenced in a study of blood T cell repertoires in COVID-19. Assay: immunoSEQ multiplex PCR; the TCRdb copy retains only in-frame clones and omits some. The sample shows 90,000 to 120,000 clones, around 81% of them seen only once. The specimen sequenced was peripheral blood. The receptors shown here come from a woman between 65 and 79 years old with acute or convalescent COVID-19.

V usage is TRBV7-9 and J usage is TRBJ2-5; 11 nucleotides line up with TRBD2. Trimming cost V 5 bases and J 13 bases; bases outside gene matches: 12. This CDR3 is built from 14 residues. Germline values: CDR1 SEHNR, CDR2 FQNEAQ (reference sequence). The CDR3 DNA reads TGTGCCAGCAGCCAAACTAGCGGGAGAGTCCGCCTGTACTTC. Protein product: CASSQTSGRVRLYF.

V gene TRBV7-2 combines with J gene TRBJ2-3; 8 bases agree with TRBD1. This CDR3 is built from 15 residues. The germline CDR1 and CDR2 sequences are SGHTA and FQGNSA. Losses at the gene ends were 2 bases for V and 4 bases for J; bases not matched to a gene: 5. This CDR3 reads CASSLSGQGPDTQYF. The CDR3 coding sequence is TGTGCCAGCAGCTTATCTGGACAGGGCCCAGATACGCAGTATTTT.

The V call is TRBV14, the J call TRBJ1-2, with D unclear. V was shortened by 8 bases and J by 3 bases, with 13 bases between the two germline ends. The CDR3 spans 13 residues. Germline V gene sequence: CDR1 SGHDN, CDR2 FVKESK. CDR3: CASALGRDYGYTF. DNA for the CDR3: TGTGCCAGCGCCTTGGGCCGAGACTATGGCTACACCTTC.

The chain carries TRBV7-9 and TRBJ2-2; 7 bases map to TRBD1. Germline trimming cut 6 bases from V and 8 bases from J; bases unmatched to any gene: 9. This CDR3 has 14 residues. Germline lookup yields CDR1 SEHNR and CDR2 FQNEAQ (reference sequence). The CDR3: CASSMTGLVGELFF. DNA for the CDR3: TGTGCCAGCAGTATGACAGGGCTGGTGGGGGAGCTGTTTTTT.

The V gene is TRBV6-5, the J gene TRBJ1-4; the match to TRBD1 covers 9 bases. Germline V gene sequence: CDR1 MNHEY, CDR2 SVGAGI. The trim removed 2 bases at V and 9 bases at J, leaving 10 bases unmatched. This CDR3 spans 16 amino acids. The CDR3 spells CASSYDQTGGRKKLFF. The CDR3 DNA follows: TGTGCCAGCAGTTACGACCAGACAGGGGGAAGAAAAAAACTGTTTTTT.

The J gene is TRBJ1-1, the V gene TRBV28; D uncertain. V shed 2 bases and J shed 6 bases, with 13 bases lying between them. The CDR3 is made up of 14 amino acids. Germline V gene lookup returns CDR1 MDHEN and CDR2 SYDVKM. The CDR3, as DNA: TGTGCCAGCAGTTTAGGGAGCCGGAGGGCTGAAGCTTTCTTT. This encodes CASSLGSRRAEAFF. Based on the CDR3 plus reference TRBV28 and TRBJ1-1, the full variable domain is DVKVTQSSRYLVKRTGEKVFLECVQDMDHENMFWYRQDPGLGLRLIYFSYDVKMKEKGDIPEGYSVSREKKERFSLILESASTNQTSMYLCASSLGSRRAEAFFGQGTRLTVV.

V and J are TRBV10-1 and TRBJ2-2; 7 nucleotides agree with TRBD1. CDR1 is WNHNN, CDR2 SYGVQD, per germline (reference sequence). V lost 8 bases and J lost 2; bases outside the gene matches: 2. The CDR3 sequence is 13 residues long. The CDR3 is CASRDSNTGELFF. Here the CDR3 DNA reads TGCGCCAGCCGGGACAGTAACACCGGGGAGCTGTTTTTT.

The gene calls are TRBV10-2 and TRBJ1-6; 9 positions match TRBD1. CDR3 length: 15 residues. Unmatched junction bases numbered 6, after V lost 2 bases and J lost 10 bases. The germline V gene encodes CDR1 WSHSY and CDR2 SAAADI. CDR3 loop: CASSEAGTGTSPLHF. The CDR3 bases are TGCGCCAGCAGTGAGGCCGGGACAGGGACCTCACCCCTCCACTTT.

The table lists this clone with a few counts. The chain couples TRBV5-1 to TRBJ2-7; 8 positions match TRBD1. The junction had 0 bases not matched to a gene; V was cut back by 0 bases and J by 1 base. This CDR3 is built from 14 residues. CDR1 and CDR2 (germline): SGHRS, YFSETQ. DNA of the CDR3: TGCGCCAGCAGCTTGGGGGACAGGTCCTACGAGCAGTACTTC. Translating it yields CASSLGDRSYEQYF.

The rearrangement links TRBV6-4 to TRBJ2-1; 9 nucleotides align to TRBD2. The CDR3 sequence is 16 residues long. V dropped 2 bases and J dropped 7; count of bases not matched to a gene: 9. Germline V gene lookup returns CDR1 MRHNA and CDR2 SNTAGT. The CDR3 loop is CASSDEASGNRNEQFF. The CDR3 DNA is TGTGCCAGCAGTGACGAGGCTAGCGGGAACAGGAATGAGCAGTTCTTC.

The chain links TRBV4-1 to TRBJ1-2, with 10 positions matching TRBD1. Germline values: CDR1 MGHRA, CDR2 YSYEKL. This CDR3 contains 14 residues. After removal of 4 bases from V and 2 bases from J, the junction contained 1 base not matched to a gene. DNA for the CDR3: TGCGCCAGCAGCCTGGACAGGGGGAACTATGGCTACACCTTC. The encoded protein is CASSLDRGNYGYTF.

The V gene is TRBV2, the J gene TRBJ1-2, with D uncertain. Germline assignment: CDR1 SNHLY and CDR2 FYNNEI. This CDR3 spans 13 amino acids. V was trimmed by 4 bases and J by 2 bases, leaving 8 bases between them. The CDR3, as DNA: TGTGCCAGCAGTGTAGAATCCAACTATGGCTACACCTTC. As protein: CASSVESNYGYTF. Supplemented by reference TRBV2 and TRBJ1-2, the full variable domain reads EPEVTQTPSHQVTQMGQEVILRCVPISNHLYFYWYRQILGQKVEFLVSFYNNEISEKSEIFDDQFSVERPDGSNFTLKIRSTKLEDSAMYFCASSVESNYGYTFGSGTRLTVV.

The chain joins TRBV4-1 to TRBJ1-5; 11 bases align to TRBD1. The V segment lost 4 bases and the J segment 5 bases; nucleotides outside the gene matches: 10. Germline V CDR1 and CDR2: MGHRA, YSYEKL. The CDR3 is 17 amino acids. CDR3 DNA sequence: TGCGCCAGCAGCCTGGAAACCGGGACAGGGGGTCATCAGCCCCAGCATTTT. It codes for CASSLETGTGGHQPQHF.

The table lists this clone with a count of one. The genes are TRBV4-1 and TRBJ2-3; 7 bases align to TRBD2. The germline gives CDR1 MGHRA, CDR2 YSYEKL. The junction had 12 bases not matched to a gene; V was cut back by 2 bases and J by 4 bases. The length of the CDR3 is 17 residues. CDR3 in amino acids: CASSQFIAGRGADTQYF. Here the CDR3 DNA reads TGCGCCAGCAGCCAATTCATAGCAGGGAGGGGTGCAGATACGCAGTATTTT.

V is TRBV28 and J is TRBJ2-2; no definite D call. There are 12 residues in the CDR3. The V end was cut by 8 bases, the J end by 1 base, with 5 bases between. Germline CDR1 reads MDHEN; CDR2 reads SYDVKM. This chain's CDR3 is CASQVNTGELFF. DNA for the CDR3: TGTGCCAGCCAGGTGAACACCGGGGAGCTGTTTTTT.

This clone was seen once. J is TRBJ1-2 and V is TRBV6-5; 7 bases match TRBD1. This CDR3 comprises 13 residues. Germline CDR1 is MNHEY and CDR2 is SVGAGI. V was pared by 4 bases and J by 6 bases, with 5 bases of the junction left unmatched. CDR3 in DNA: TGTGCCAGCAGTTCTAGACAGGGTCATGGCTACACCTTC. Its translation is CASSSRQGHGYTF.

The DNA of the CDR3 is TGTGCCAGTAGTACCATACAGGTAACCAATGAGCAGTTCTTC. It yields the protein CASSTIQVTNEQFF. The chain uses TRBV19 and TRBJ2-1; D possibly corresponds to TRBD1 (5 bases). V lost 4 bases to trimming and J lost 6 bases, with 13 bases between them. The CDR3 is 14 amino acids. The germline CDR1 and CDR2 sequences are LNHDA and SQIVND (reference sequence).

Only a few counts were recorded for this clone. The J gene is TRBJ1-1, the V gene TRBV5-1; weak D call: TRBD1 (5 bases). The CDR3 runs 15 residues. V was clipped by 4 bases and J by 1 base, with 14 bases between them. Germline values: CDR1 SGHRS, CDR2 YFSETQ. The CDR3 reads CASSPRPDRNTEAFF. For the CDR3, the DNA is TGCGCCAGCAGCCCTAGACCCGACAGGAACACTGAAGCTTTCTTT.

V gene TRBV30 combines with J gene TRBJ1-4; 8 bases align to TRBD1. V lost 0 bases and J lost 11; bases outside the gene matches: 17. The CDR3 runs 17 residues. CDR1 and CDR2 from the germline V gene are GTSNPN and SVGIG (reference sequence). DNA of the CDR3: TGTGCCTGGAGTGTCCCTCGGACCGGGACAGGTAGGAAGAAACTGTTTTTT. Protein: CAWSVPRTGTGRKKLFF.